This T cell receptor beta chain emerged from a study of OX40 agonist ivuxolimab in advanced cancers. On the study more broadly: Dosing consisted of intravenous ivuxolimab at 0.01 to 10 mg/kg every 2 weeks. Regarding the study as a whole: Low normalized T-cell clonal expansion also characterized some of the nonresponders.

CDR3 size: 15 residues. With 0 bases removed from V and 0 bases from J, the gap between germline ends came to 7 bases. Per germline, CDR1 SGHNT and CDR2 YYREEE (reference sequence). Sampling times: baseline, cycle 4 day 1, cycle 7 day 1. Regarding this clone: Antigen unknown.

Here immunoSEQ multiplex PCR was the method, and the copy in TCRdb shows in-frame clones only, minus some. The sample lists tens of thousands of clones, about 83% occurring once. V and J are TRBV5-4 and TRBJ1-5; D remains unclear. The sequence came from an adult with an advanced solid tumor such as melanoma, head and neck, liver or kidney cancer. Material: CD4+ or CD8+ T cells sorted from blood, obtained in a trial of the OX40 agonist ivuxolimab. The CDR3 loop reads CASSLGPNSNQPQHF. The CDR3 DNA sequence: TGTGCCAGCAGCTTGGGTCCGAATAGCAATCAGCCCCAGCATTTT.